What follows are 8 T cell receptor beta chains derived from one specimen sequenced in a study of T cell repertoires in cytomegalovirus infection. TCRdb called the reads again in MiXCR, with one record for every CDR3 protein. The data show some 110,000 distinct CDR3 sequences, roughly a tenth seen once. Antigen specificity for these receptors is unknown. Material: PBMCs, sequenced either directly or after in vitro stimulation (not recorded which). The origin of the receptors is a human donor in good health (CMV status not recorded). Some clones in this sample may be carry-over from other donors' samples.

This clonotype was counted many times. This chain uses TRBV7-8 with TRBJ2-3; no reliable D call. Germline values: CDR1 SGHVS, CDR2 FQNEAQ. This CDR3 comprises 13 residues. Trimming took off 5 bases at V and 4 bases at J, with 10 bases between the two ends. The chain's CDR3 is CASSETGPDTQYF. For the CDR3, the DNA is TGTGCCAGCAGCGAGACTGGGCCAGATACGCAGTATTTT.

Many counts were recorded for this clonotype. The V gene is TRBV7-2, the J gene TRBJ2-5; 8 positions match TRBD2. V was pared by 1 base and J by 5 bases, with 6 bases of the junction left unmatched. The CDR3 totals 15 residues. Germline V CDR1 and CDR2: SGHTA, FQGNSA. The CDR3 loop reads CASSLVIGGGETQYF. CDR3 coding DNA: TGTGCCAGCAGCTTAGTAATCGGGGGGGGGGAGACCCAGTACTTC.

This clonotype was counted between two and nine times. The CDR3 spells CASWSTGDTQYF. The CDR3 DNA is TGCGCCAGTTGGTCTACAGGAGATACGCAGTATTTT. The J gene is TRBJ2-3, the V gene TRBV5-1; tentative D call: TRBD1 (5 bases). The CDR3 runs 12 residues. Trimming shortened V by 8 bases and J by 5 bases, and 12 bases separated the two germline ends. Germline V gives CDR1 SGHRS, CDR2 YFSETQ.

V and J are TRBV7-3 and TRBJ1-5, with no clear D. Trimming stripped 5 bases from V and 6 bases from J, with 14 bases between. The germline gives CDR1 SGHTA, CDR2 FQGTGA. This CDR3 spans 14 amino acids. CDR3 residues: CASSRQSPVQPQHF. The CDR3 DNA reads TGTGCCAGCAGCCGTCAAAGCCCGGTTCAGCCCCAGCATTTT.

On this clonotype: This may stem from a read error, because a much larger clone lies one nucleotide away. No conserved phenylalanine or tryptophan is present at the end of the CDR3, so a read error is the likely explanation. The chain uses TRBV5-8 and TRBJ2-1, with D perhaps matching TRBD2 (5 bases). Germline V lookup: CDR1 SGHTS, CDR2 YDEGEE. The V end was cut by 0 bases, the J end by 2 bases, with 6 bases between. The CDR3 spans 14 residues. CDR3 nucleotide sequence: TGTGCCAGCAGCTTGGGGGAGCCCTACAATGAGCAGTTCTTG. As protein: CASSLGEPYNEQFL.

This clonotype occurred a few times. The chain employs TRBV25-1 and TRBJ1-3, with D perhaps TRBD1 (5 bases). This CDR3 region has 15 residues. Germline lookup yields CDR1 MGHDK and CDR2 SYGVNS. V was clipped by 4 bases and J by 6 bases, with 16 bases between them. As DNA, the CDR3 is TGTGCCAGCAGTGGGGACCCGACGTCACAAAACACCATATATTTT. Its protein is CASSGDPTSQNTIYF. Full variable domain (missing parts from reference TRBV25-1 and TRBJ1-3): EADIYQTPRYLVIGTGKKITLECSQTMGHDKMYWYQQDPGMELHLIHYSYGVNSTEKGDLSSESTVSRIRTEHFPLTLESARPSHTSQYLCASSGDPTSQNTIYFGEGSWLTVV.

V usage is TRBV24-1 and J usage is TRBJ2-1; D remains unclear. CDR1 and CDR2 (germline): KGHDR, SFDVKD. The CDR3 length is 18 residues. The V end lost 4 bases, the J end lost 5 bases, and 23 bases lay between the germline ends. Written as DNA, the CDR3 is TGTGCCACCAGTGAAAGTGACGCCTTTATCTCCGGAGACAATGAGCAGTTCTTC. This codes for CATSESDAFISGDNEQFF.

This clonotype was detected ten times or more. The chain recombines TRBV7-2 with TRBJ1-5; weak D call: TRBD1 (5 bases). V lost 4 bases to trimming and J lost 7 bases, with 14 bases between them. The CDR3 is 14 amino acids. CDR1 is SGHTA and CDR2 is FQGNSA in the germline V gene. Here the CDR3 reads CASSSSGVNQPQHF. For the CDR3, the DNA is TGTGCCAGCAGCTCCTCGGGGGTGAACCAGCCCCAGCATTTT.